One and the same sample provided the 14 T cell receptor beta chains below, sequenced in a study of shared clonotypes between healthy human individuals (TCRdb year 2020). The library relied on the immunoSEQ multiplex PCR assay. Held by TCRdb, this immuneACCESS table contains in-frame sequences only and omits some clones. Under half of the omission traces to an unresolved V gene where checked; the cause of the rest is unknown. The sample records hundreds of thousands of clones, roughly 95% of which are singletons. The ten biggest clones cover less than 0.13% of the sample. CD8 naive samples were obtained by positive selection for CCR7 among CD45RO-negative cells, yielding a CD45RA+CCR7+ population from which TemRA cells were excluded. Sequenced sample: naive CD8+ T cells sorted from blood. In light of the paper, this sample's cell subset or site label describes: CD45RA+CCR7+. These TCRs come from a woman aged 25 to 39 in good health.

The rearrangement links TRBV27 to TRBJ2-1; the D gene is possibly TRBD2 (5 bases). V was clipped by 2 bases and J by 6 bases, with 11 bases between them. The CDR3 is made up of 14 amino acids. CDR1 and CDR2 from the germline V gene are MNHEY and SMNVEV (reference sequence). The DNA for the CDR3 is TGTGCCAGCAGTTTACTCCTAGCTGCCAATGAGCAGTTCTTC. Translating it yields CASSLLLAANEQFF.

The rearrangement links TRBV5-1 to TRBJ2-7; 7 bases match TRBD2. Germline-derived CDR1 and CDR2 are SGHRS and YFSETQ. V lost 1 base and J lost 2; bases outside the gene matches: 6. The CDR3 has 15 amino acids. CDR3 residues: CASSLTGGTAYEQYF. CDR3 nucleotides: TGCGCCAGCAGCTTGACCGGGGGGACCGCCTACGAGCAGTACTTC.

CDR3 protein: CASTAVMESKGNTIYF. CDR3 DNA: TGTGCCAGCACCGCAGTTATGGAATCGAAAGGAAACACCATATATTTT. V gene TRBV28 combines with J gene TRBJ1-3; no definite D call. V gave up 7 bases and J gave up 4 bases, with 20 bases separating them. Germline assignment: CDR1 MDHEN and CDR2 SYDVKM. The CDR3 runs 16 residues.

This chain uses TRBV27 with TRBJ2-1; D gene unclear. The V end lost 4 bases, the J end lost 5 bases, and 6 bases lay between the germline ends. Germline loops: CDR1 MNHEY, CDR2 SMNVEV (reference sequence). This CDR3 has 12 amino acids. CDR3 nucleotides: TGTGCCAGCAGTTCGATAGACAATGAGCAGTTCTTC. It encodes CASSSIDNEQFF.

This chain links TRBV27 with TRBJ2-7, with D tentatively TRBD1 or TRBD2 (6 bases each). Germline CDR1 is MNHEY and CDR2 is SMNVEV (reference sequence). V shed 6 bases and J shed 2 bases, with 8 bases lying between them. The CDR3 extends over 12 amino acids. The chain's CDR3 is CASSGGTYEQYF. CDR3 coding DNA: TGTGCCAGCAGCGGGGGCACCTACGAGCAGTACTTC.

The CDR3 spells CASSPLFPYEQYF. In nucleotides, the CDR3 is TGTGCCAGCAGCCCCCTCTTTCCCTACGAGCAGTACTTC. The rearrangement joins TRBV14 to TRBJ2-7; D unclear. V was pared by 4 bases and J by 2 bases, with 9 bases between. This CDR3 has 13 residues. Germline CDR1 SGHDN, CDR2 FVKESK.

This clone was seen only once. The rearrangement joins TRBV27 to TRBJ2-5; D is perhaps TRBD1 or TRBD2 (5 bases each). Germline values: CDR1 MNHEY, CDR2 SMNVEV (reference sequence). V was pared by 5 bases and J by 5 bases, with 21 bases between. The CDR3 sequence is 16 residues long. The CDR3 bases are TGTGCCAGCAGTCTAAGTTGGGGCGAGGGTCCGGAGACCCAGTACTTC. It encodes CASSLSWGEGPETQYF.

With regard to this clone: The same CDR3 arises from other DNA sequences in this sample as well. This sequence joins TRBV27 and TRBJ1-2, with TRBD1 matching over 8 bases. The V gene end was trimmed by 6 bases and the J gene end by 7 bases; junction bases not matched to a gene: 4. This CDR3 comprises 12 residues. Germline CDR1 MNHEY, CDR2 SMNVEV (reference sequence). The CDR3 nucleotides are TGTGCCAGCAGGCAGGGGGCGCGTGGCTACACCTTC. This sequence encodes CASRQGARGYTF.

The V gene is TRBV18, the J gene TRBJ1-1; 12 positions match TRBD1. CDR1 KGHSH and CDR2 LQKENI come from the germline V gene. This CDR3 has 15 residues. The V and J ends lost 4 bases and 6 bases, in that order; junction bases with no gene match: 6. CDR3 nucleotides: TGTGCCAGCTCACACCCCGGGACAGGGGGCCCTGAAGCTTTCTTT. It codes for CASSHPGTGGPEAFF.

The CDR3 region is CASSGSGRPVHEQYF. CDR3 DNA sequence: TGTGCCAGCAGCGGAAGTGGACGGCCGGTCCACGAGCAGTACTTC. The chain uses TRBV9 and TRBJ2-7; D is unresolved. The CDR3 loop spans 15 amino acids. Germline-derived CDR1 and CDR2 are SGDLS and YYNGEE. V lost 3 bases and J 5 bases, leaving 18 bases between the germline ends.

The chain has TRBV6-5 and TRBJ1-4; tentative D call: TRBD1 (6 bases). In germline, CDR1 is MNHEY, CDR2 SVGAGI. The V and J ends lost 6 bases and 1 base respectively, with 15 bases between them. The CDR3 consists of 16 residues. The CDR3 here is CASSYRAWGTNEKLFF. CDR3 bases: TGTGCCAGCAGCTACAGGGCTTGGGGAACTAATGAAAAACTGTTTTTT.

The J gene is TRBJ1-5, the V gene TRBV27; 9 bases fit TRBD1. This CDR3 is 14 amino acids long. The ends lost 10 bases at V and 7 bases at J; junction bases unmatched: 11. Germline V lookup: CDR1 MNHEY, CDR2 SMNVEV (reference sequence). The CDR3 coding sequence is TGTGCCACGGGAGGGACAGGGTCGAGCCAGCCCCAGCATTTT. Its protein product is CATGGTGSSQPQHF.

The V and J genes are TRBV27 and TRBJ2-1; TRBD1 aligns across 8 bases. Germline assignment: CDR1 MNHEY and CDR2 SMNVEV (reference sequence). V shed 3 bases and J 5 bases; nucleotides not matched to a gene: 3. This CDR3 region has 14 residues. The CDR3 here is CASSFDRGNNEQFF. In DNA form, the CDR3 reads TGTGCCAGCAGTTTTGACAGGGGTAACAATGAGCAGTTCTTC.

The rearrangement links TRBV28 to TRBJ2-2; perhaps TRBD2 as D (5 bases). The CDR3 sequence is 17 residues long. V lost 3 bases to trimming and J lost 2 bases, with 16 bases between them. CDR1 and CDR2 (germline): MDHEN, SYDVKM. Written as DNA, the CDR3 is TGTGCCAGCAGTTTTCAGCGGAGCCTCTCTAACACCGGGGAGCTGTTTTTT. Translating it yields CASSFQRSLSNTGELFF. The complete variable domain, with remaining parts taken from reference TRBV28 and TRBJ2-2, reads DVKVTQSSRYLVKRTGEKVFLECVQDMDHENMFWYRQDPGLGLRLIYFSYDVKMKEKGDIPEGYSVSREKKERFSLILESASTNQTSMYLCASSFQRSLSNTGELFFGEGSRLTVL.